This T cell receptor (beta chain) was captured by sequencing in a study of spatial heterogeneity in lung cancer. At the level of the study: Detected beta-chain sequences consistently exceeded alpha-chain sequences.

The CDR3 sequence is 13 residues long. The ends were cut back, 1 base at V and 7 bases at J, with 12 bases in the middle. In germline, CDR1 is SGDLS, CDR2 YYNGEE. The time point denotes: blood at routine non-recurrence follow-up after resection. Sequencing was performed on whole RNA extracted from tumor and nontumor lung tissue, or from frozen PBMC, and the material was left unsorted. Each CDR3 protein gets one entry after TCRdb re-called the 5' RACE reads with MiXCR. The table lists about 120,000 distinct CDR3 sequences, 9% to 15% of them singletons. The chain is built from TRBV9 and TRBJ2-7, with D maybe TRBD1 (6 bases). Sequencing was performed on PBMCs, taken at follow-up. The receptor was isolated from a male donor with early-stage non-small cell lung cancer. This CDR3 is CASSVTGFSEQYF. DNA of the CDR3: TGTGCCAGCAGCGTAACAGGGTTTTCGGAGCAGTACTTC.